Sequencing of this T cell receptor beta chain was carried out in a study of blood T cell repertoires in COVID-19. Study-wide background: The United States, Italy and Spain supplied acute and convalescent COVID-19 samples. PBMCs, B-cell-depleted T cells, or T cells were the source of the cDNA or gDNA that made up the material.

Using immunoSEQ multiplex PCR, the repertoire was profiled, and TCRdb retains in-frame clones only, with some absent. Of 300,000 to 400,000 clones listed, approximately 87% are singletons. Germline CDR1 and CDR2: SGHTA and FQGNSA. The junction had 5 bases not matched to a gene; V was cut back by 0 bases and J by 2 bases. The CDR3 sequence is 16 residues long. The receptor was isolated from a woman between 45 and 60 years old with COVID-19, enrolled during active disease. Sequencing input: peripheral blood. This chain uses TRBV7-2 with TRBJ2-7; 9 nucleotides align to TRBD2. Here the CDR3 DNA reads TGTGCCAGCAGCTTAGCTCGACTAGCGGCGCCCTACGAGCAGTACTTC. Translating it yields CASSLARLAAPYEQYF.